This T cell receptor (beta chain) was obtained from a study of early T cells in non-severe SARS-CoV-2 infection (dated by TCRdb to 2020 to 2023). Regarding the complete study: Bulk RNA from unsorted whole blood was used for TCR sequencing, so alpha and beta chains could not be paired. What the authors observed across the whole study: Matching against VDJdb was skewed toward anti-spike CD8 responses, likely underestimated virus-specific expansions, and missed private and CD4 specificities.

A case-control design nested within a healthcare worker cohort in London, UK, was used, with weekly nasopharyngeal swab PCR tests and blood sampling performed. Healthcare workers were enrolled in the week of the UK lockdown, from 23 to 31 March 2020, and were followed every week for up to roughly 15 weeks. Library preparation was by 5' RACE. Sequencing took place on a NextSeq 500. Unique molecular identifiers were attached to individual cDNA molecules in the TCR library protocol so that sequencing error and PCR bias could be corrected. Sequencing covered both TCR alpha and beta chains, and within each sample the abundances of alpha and beta sequences were tightly co-correlated. In the original analysis: V gene, J gene and CDR3 annotation of TCR sequences was performed with Decombinator V4. Expanded TCRs were defined as changing significantly between any two time points under a Poisson model with p below 0.0001. Abundances of TCRs were expressed as counts per million after normalisation to the total number of TCRs sequenced in each sample. MAIT TCRs were defined by TRAV1-2 paired with TRAJ12, TRAJ20 or TRAJ33, and iNKT TCRs by TRAV10 paired with TRAJ18. VDJdb, accessed 1 November 2021, was searched for CMV, EBV and SARS-CoV-2 annotated TCRs, with TCRs annotated for multiple antigens excluded. The public reads were run again by TCRdb, first through fastp at Q25 and then through MiXCR, and only productive beta chains were kept. CDR3 protein duplicates are merged, each entry listing the most common genes and DNA. Here the V and J calls rest on TCRdb's processing, not on the authors' analysis. The sample table shows about 59,000 distinct CDR3 sequences, and about a tenth are seen once. Jointly, the top ten make up approximately 1.7% of the sample.

The germline V gene specifies SQVTM as CDR1 and ANQGSEA as CDR2. Inclusive of the bounding cysteine and phenylalanine, the CDR3 is 13 residues long. Of all the DNA, just the CDR3 is kept, 39 bases in frame from base 1. Deletion took 7 bases off V and 1 base off J, with a span of 13 bases between the germline ends. This clonotype was observed at least ten times. There is no known antigen for this receptor. No base-level quality is on record; no much larger clone is a single base apart. Sequenced sample: whole blood. The sequence was obtained from an adult who was a healthcare worker with PCR-confirmed SARS-CoV-2 infection or an uninfected control (not recorded which). The rearranged chain carries TRBV29-1 and TRBJ1-1, with no reliable assignment of the D segment. In nucleotide form, the sequence is TGCAGCGCCGTGCCCCGACGGAACACTGAAGCTTTCTTT. This gives the protein CSAVPRRNTEAFF.